The present entry profiles one TCR beta chain with its context. Its specificity is not known. One end of the junction fails to match germline, which may point to a read error. This entry is derived from a study of blood T cells in healthy people across ages. Across the whole study: Per two T cells, about one barcoded beta molecule was captured through template switching.

The second PCR ran about 6 to 12 cycles with a sample-barcoded 5' primer and J-beta primers. TCRdb redid the calling of the 5' RACE reads with MiXCR, one entry per CDR3 protein. Here the sample spans 850,000 to 1,100,000 distinct CDR3 sequences, 35% to 40% being singletons. Study-level findings and limits: TCR beta diversity was tightly associated with the proportion of naive T cells. Older age coincided with a roughly linear decline in TCR beta diversity per million T cells. The unsorted PBMCs prevented any conclusive comparison of naive versus antigen-experienced cells.

The TCR originated in a man aged 18 to 30 in good health. Input material: blood.

DNA for the CDR3: TGTGCCAGCAGTGAACTAAGGGGAAATGAAAGCTCCTACGAGCGGTACTTC. Amino acids: CASSELRGNESSYERYF. This rearrangement joins TRBV25-1 to TRBJ2-7; TRBD1 is a possible D gene (5 bases). The CDR3 has 17 residues. Germline V gene lookup returns CDR1 MGHDK and CDR2 SYGVNS.